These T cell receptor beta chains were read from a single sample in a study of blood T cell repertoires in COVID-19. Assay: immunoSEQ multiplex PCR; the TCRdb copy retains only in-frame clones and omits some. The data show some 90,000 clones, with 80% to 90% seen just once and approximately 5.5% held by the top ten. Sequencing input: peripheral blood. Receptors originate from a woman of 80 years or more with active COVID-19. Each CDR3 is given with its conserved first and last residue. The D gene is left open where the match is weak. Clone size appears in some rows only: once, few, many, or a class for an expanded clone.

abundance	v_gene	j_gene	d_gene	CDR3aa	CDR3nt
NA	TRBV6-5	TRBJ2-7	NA	CASKGSGTNYYEQYF	TGTGCCAGCAAGGGTTCCGGGACAAACTACTACGAGCAGTACTTC
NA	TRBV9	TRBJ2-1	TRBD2	CASSKIAGVYYNEQFF	TGTGCCAGCAGCAAAATAGCGGGAGTTTACTACAATGAGCAGTTCTTC
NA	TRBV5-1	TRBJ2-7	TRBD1	CASSSYRDRGDEQYF	TGCGCCAGCAGCTCATACCGGGACAGGGGCGACGAGCAGTACTTC
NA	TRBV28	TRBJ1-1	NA	CASSHRVYEAFF	TGTGCCAGCAGCCACAGGGTTTATGAAGCTTTCTTT
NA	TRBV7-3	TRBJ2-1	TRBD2	CASSTLAGGNNEQFF	TGTGCCAGCAGCACACTAGCGGGAGGGAACAATGAGCAGTTCTTC
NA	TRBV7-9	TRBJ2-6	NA	CASSPAQGMESGANVLTF	TGTGCCAGCAGCCCAGCCCAGGGGATGGAGTCTGGGGCCAACGTCCTGACTTTC
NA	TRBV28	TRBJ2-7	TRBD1	CASSPRTGLNEQYF	TGTGCCAGCAGTCCCCGGACAGGGCTCAACGAGCAGTACTTC
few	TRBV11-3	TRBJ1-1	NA	CASSADSLKEAFF	TGTGCCAGCAGCGCAGACAGCCTCAAGGAAGCTTTCTTT
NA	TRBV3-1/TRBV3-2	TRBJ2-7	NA	CASSQDGKRREPKSYEQYF	TGTGCCAGCAGCCAAGATGGTAAAAGAAGGGAGCCCAAATCCTACGAGCAGTACTTC
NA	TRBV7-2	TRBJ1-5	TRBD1	CASSLVGQGNQPQHF	TGTGCCAGCAGCTTAGTAGGACAGGGGAATCAGCCCCAGCATTTT
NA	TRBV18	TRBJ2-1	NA	CASSQDIPNEQFF	TGTGCCAGCTCTCAGGACATTCCCAATGAGCAGTTCTTC
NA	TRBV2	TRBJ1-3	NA	CASSREAAGNTIYF	TGTGCCAGCAGTCGTGAGGCGGCTGGAAACACCATATATTTT
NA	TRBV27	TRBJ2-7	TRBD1	CASPPPGQGDYEQYF	TGTGCCAGCCCCCCCCCGGGACAGGGGGACTACGAGCAGTACTTC
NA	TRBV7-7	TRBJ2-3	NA	CASSLTQARTDTQYF	TGTGCTAGCAGCCTTACCCAAGCGCGCACAGATACGCAGTATTTT
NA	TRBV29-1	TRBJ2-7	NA	CSVAVAVSYEQYF	TGCAGCGTGGCCGTGGCGGTCTCCTACGAGCAGTACTTC
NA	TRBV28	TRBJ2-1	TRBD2	CASSLILAGGVTYNEQFF	TGTGCCAGCAGTTTAATACTAGCGGGAGGGGTCACCTACAATGAGCAGTTCTTC
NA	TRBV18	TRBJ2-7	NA	CASSPLQGPYEQYF	TGTGCCAGCTCACCGTTACAGGGACCCTACGAGCAGTACTTC
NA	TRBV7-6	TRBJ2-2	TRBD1	CASSLSRGRTGELFF	TGTGCCAGCAGCTTATCGAGGGGGCGGACCGGGGAGCTGTTTTTT
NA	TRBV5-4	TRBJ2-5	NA	CASSSAATTRETQYF	TGTGCCAGCAGCTCCGCGGCCACTACGCGAGAGACCCAGTACTTC
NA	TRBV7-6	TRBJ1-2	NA	CASSLGRGILMANYGYTF	TGTGCCAGCAGCTTAGGAAGAGGCATCCTGATGGCTAACTATGGCTACACCTTC
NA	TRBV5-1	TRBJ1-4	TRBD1	CASSTGQGNEKLFF	TGCGCCAGCAGCACCGGACAGGGGAATGAAAAACTGTTTTTT
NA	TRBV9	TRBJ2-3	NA	CASSVGFSPTDTQYF	TGTGCCAGCAGCGTAGGTTTCTCCCCCACAGATACGCAGTATTTT
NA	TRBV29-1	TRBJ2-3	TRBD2	CSVEADRREAPVDTQYF	TGCAGCGTTGAAGCGGACCGGCGGGAGGCCCCTGTGGATACGCAGTATTTT
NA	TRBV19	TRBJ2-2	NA	CASSILGGQAGELFF	TGTGCCAGTAGTATATTGGGGGGGCAGGCCGGGGAGCTGTTTTTT
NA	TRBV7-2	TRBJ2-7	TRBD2	CASSWDGTNNYEQYF	TGTGCCAGCAGCTGGGACGGGACTAATAACTACGAGCAGTACTTC
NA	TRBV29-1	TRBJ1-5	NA	CSVRAEGDQPQHF	TGCAGCGTGCGAGCTGAGGGGGATCAGCCCCAGCATTTT
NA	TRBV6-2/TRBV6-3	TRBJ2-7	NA	CASSYGLSGSSPYEQYF	TGTGCCAGCAGTTACGGACTTTCCGGGAGTTCTCCCTACGAGCAGTACTTC
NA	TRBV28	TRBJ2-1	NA	CAITLGHMDEQFF	TGTGCCATAACTTTGGGGCACATGGATGAGCAGTTCTTC
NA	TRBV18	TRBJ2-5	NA	CASSPPHYQETQYF	TGTGCCAGCTCACCACCCCACTACCAAGAGACCCAGTACTTC
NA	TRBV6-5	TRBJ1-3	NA	CASSYKDNSGNTIYF	TGTGCCAGCAGCTACAAAGACAACTCTGGAAACACCATATATTTT
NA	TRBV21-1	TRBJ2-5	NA	CASSKRPYDQETQYF	TGTGCCAGCAGCAAGAGGCCATACGATCAAGAGACCCAGTACTTC
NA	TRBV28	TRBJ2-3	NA	CASNPGTWRGDTQYF	TGTGCCAGCAACCCCGGGACCTGGAGGGGAGATACGCAGTATTTT
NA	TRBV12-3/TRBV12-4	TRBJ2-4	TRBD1	CASSGQGNIQYF	TGTGCCAGCTCGGGACAGGGAAACATTCAGTACTTC
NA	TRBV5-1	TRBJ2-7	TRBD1	CASSWDGTGDYEQYF	TGCGCCAGCAGCTGGGACGGGACAGGGGACTACGAGCAGTACTTC
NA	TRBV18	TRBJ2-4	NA	CASSPTGRGKNIQYF	TGTGCCAGCTCACCAACGGGACGGGGGAAAAACATTCAGTACTTC
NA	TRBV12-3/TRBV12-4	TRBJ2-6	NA	CATRGSGANVLTF	TGTGCCACCCGGGGCTCTGGGGCCAACGTCCTGACTTTC
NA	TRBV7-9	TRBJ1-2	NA	CASSLDRAWSYTF	TGTGCCAGCAGCTTAGACAGGGCCTGGAGCTACACCTTC
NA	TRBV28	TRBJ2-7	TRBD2	CASSLAGATGEQYF	TGTGCCAGCAGTTTGGCGGGAGCCACGGGGGAGCAGTACTTC
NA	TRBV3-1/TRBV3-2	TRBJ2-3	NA	CASSQTLVTTQYF	TGTGCCAGCAGCCAGACGCTAGTAACTACGCAGTATTTT
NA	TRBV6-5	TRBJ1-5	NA	CATGQSFSGNQPQHF	TGTGCCACGGGACAATCTTTTTCGGGCAATCAGCCCCAGCATTTT
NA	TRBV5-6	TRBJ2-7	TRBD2	CASSVGLANSYEQYF	TGTGCCAGCAGCGTCGGACTAGCGAACTCCTACGAGCAGTACTTC
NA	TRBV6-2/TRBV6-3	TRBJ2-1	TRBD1	CASSSLPGQPYNEQFF	TGTGCCAGCAGCTCCCTACCGGGACAGCCGTACAATGAGCAGTTCTTC
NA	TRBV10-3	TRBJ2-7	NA	CAIGANPYEQYF	TGTGCCATCGGAGCAAACCCCTACGAGCAGTACTTC
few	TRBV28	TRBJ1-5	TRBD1	CASSPDREIQPQHF	TGTGCCAGCAGCCCTGACAGGGAGATTCAGCCCCAGCATTTT
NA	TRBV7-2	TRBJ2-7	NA	CASSFLVGGLSEQYF	TGTGCCAGCAGCTTCCTGGTCGGGGGGCTAAGCGAGCAGTACTTC
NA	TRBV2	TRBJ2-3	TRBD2	CASTLLAGGLAGAGTQYF	TGTGCCAGCACTCTCCTGGCGGGAGGGCTAGCGGGAGCTGGTACGCAGTATTTT
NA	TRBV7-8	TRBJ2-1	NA	CASSLEGGGFYNEQFF	TGTGCCAGCAGCTTAGAAGGGGGAGGGTTCTACAATGAGCAGTTCTTC
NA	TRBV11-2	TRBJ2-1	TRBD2	CASSLSSGRYNEQFF	TGTGCCAGCAGCCTTAGTAGCGGGAGATACAATGAGCAGTTCTTC
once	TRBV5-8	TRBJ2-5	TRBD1	CASSLMRGRETQYF	TGTGCCAGCAGCTTGATGAGGGGGCGAGAGACCCAGTACTTC
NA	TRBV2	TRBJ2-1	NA	CASTRGDNEQFF	TGTGCCAGCACCAGGGGGGACAATGAGCAGTTCTTC
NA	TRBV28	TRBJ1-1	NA	CASRPRKQLNTEAFF	TGTGCCAGCAGGCCCCGTAAACAGTTGAACACTGAAGCTTTCTTT
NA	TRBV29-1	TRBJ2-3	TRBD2	CSVEPSGRTDTQYF	TGCAGCGTTGAGCCTAGCGGCCGCACAGATACGCAGTATTTT
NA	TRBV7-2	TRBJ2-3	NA	CASSPLILNTQYF	TGTGCCAGCAGCCCTCTTATCCTTAATACGCAGTATTTT
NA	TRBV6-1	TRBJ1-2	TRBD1	CASSERRRGQGGYTF	TGTGCCAGCAGTGAAAGGCGCAGGGGGCAAGGCGGCTACACCTTC